Below are 8 T cell receptor beta chains sequenced from a single sample in a study of T cell responses to AZD1222 COVID-19 vaccine. Clones were read by immunoSEQ multiplex PCR, and TCRdb kept only the in-frame ones, dropping some. The sample lists 100,000 or so clones, roughly 90% occurring once. This sample comprised peripheral blood, obtained on day 0 of AZD1222 vaccination. These receptors all come from an adult in good health.

J is TRBJ1-5 and V is TRBV19; TRBD1 is a possible D gene (5 bases). The CDR3 has 15 residues. Per germline, CDR1 LNHDA and CDR2 SQIVND (reference sequence). With 7 bases removed from V and 0 bases from J, the gap between germline ends came to 13 bases. CDR3 coding DNA: TGTGCCAGTACTAGGGCAGGGAATAGCAATCAGCCCCAGCATTTT. It yields the protein CASTRAGNSNQPQHF. The full variable domain, in which reference TRBV19 and TRBJ1-5 provide the parts outside the CDR3, is DGGITQSPKYLFRKEGQNVTLSCEQNLNHDAMYWYRQDPGQGLRLIYYSQIVNDFQKGDIAEGYSVSREKKESFPLTVTSAQKNPTAFYLCASTRAGNSNQPQHFGDGTRLSIL.

This chain uses TRBV28 with TRBJ2-1; weak D call: TRBD2 (6 bases). The CDR3 has 13 amino acids. V lost 5 bases and J 6 bases, leaving 11 bases between the germline ends. Germline CDR1 is MDHEN and CDR2 is SYDVKM. The CDR3, as DNA: TGTGCCAGCAGTCCGACTAGAGCCAATGAGCAGTTCTTC. Protein: CASSPTRANEQFF.

This chain connects TRBV12-3 or TRBV12-4 to TRBJ2-7; possibly TRBD1 for D (6 bases). The CDR3 sequence is 13 residues long. V was clipped by 3 bases and J by 0 bases, with 6 bases between them. The CDR3 nucleotides are TGTGCCAGCAGTTTGGGGGCCTCCTACGAGCAGTACTTC. Its translation is CASSLGASYEQYF.

The chain uses TRBV27 and TRBJ2-5; D gene ambiguous. Trimming removed 1 base from V and 5 bases from J, with 17 bases in between. CDR1 and CDR2 (germline): MNHEY, SMNVEV (reference sequence). The CDR3 has 16 amino acids. CDR3 amino acids: CASSLFSRPTPETQYF. For the CDR3, the DNA is TGTGCCAGCAGTTTATTCTCGAGACCAACCCCGGAGACCCAGTACTTC.

This clone was seen once. The chain links TRBV30 to TRBJ1-1; D gene uncertain. Trimming stripped 0 bases from V and 10 bases from J, with 15 bases between. CDR1 is GTSNPN and CDR2 is SVGIG in the germline V gene (reference sequence). The CDR3 contains 13 residues. The CDR3 region has the DNA TGTGCCTGGAGTGTATCTGTCGCAGAGCGAGCTTTCTTT. Its translation is CAWSVSVAERAFF. The entire variable domain, with the rest obtained from reference TRBV30 and TRBJ1-1, is as follows: SQTIHQWPATLVQPVGSPLSLECTVEGTSNPNLYWYRQAAGRGLQLLFYSVGIGQISSEVPQNLSASRPQDRQFILSSKKLLLSDSGFYLCAWSVSVAERAFFGQGTRLTVV.

CDR3 amino acids: CASSLAGELFF. CDR3 DNA: TGTGCCAGCAGCTTAGCCGGGGAGCTGTTTTTT. The J gene is TRBJ2-2, the V gene TRBV7-9; D is unclear. The CDR3 length is 11 residues. Deletions cut 0 bases from V and 7 bases from J, with 0 bases between. The V gene's germline CDR1 is SEHNR and CDR2 FQNEAQ (reference sequence). Drawing the rest from reference TRBV7-9 and TRBJ2-2, the complete variable domain is DTGVSQNPRHKITKRGQNVTFRCDPISEHNRLYWYRQTLGQGPEFLTYFQNEAQLEKSRLLSDRFSAERPKGSFSTLEIQRTEQGDSAMYLCASSLAGELFFGEGSRLTVL.

V and J are TRBV7-2 and TRBJ2-5, with 10 nucleotides matching TRBD1. The ends lost 5 bases at V and 5 bases at J; junction bases unmatched: 8. The CDR3 covers 15 residues. From germline, CDR1 is SGHTA and CDR2 FQGNSA. The CDR3 reads CASSPRQGAVETQYF. In DNA form, the CDR3 reads TGTGCCAGCAGCCCGAGACAGGGGGCGGTGGAGACCCAGTACTTC.

Here the CDR3 reads CAWSIDRAGNQPQHF. CDR3 nucleotides: TGTGCCTGGAGTATTGACAGGGCAGGGAATCAGCCCCAGCATTTT. The chain is built from TRBV30 and TRBJ1-5, with 7 bases matching TRBD1. CDR3 length: 15 residues. Looked up from germline, CDR1 is GTSNPN and CDR2 is SVGIG (reference sequence). Trimming at V came to 2 bases and at J to 4 bases, leaving 8 bases not matched to a gene.